This T cell receptor beta chain was recovered during a study of T cells after yellow fever vaccination. UMIs and a universal primer site were added when TCR cDNA was made by 5'RACE template switching. TCRdb re-derived calls from the 5' RACE reads in MiXCR, one entry per CDR3 protein. Counted here are 350,000 or so distinct CDR3 sequences, around 8.1% occurring once; the ten biggest clones make up around 17%. With V trimmed by 5 bases and J by 8 bases, 10 bases remained unmatched. The CDR3 is 15 amino acids. Germline loops: CDR1 MNHNS, CDR2 SASEGT. Study conclusions and caveats: A weaker but faster secondary response was observed, peaking on day 5 versus 15. Most primary-vaccination clones reappeared after the booster (about 97% CD4, approximately 88% CD8). Contamination of FACS-sorted repertoires by abundant clonotypes from the bulk population could occur.

Concerning this clonotype: Its antigen remains unidentified.

The rearrangement uses TRBV6-1 and TRBJ1-2; 11 nucleotides align to TRBD1. The sequence derives from a man between 18 and 35 years old who received the YFV17D yellow fever vaccine. Sequencing used PBMCs, obtained approximately 40 days after the first yellow fever vaccination. Written as DNA, the CDR3 is TGTGCCAGCAGTAGTGGACAGGGGGCGACCCTAGGCTACACCTTC. This encodes CASSSGQGATLGYTF.